This paragraph covers one T cell receptor (beta chain) sequence. Its specificity is unknown. This record comes from a study of response to subunit inactivated influenza vaccine. General study points: There was a suggestion from the authors that each seasonal influenza vaccination recruits few new T cells.

TCRdb re-called the RT-PCR reads with MiXCR, one entry per CDR3 protein. The table records hundreds of thousands of distinct CDR3 sequences, 12% to 15% of them present only once. This CDR3 spans 14 amino acids. Between the trimmed V and J ends, which lost 4 bases and 0 bases, there was a span of 9 bases. Germline loops: CDR1 SGHRS, CDR2 YFSETQ. The chain is built from TRBV5-1 and TRBJ2-3; D is unresolved. This TCR was sampled from a man aged 45-65 years who received an inactivated influenza vaccine. The specimen was PBMCs from blood, collected 14 to 15 days before vaccination. The CDR3 sequence: CASSPSHSTDTQYF. The CDR3 DNA sequence: TGCGCCAGCAGCCCAAGCCATAGCACAGATACGCAGTATTTT.